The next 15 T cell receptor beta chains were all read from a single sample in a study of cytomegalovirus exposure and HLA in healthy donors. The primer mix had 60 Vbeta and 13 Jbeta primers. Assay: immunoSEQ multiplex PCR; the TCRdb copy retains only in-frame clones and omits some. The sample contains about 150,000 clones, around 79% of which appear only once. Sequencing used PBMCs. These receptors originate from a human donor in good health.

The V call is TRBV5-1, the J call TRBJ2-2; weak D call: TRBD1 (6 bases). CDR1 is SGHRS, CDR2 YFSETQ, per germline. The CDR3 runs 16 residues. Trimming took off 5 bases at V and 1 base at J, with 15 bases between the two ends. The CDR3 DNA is TGCGCCAGCAGACTCTCGGACAGATTGAACACCGGGGAGCTGTTTTTT. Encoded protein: CASRLSDRLNTGELFF.

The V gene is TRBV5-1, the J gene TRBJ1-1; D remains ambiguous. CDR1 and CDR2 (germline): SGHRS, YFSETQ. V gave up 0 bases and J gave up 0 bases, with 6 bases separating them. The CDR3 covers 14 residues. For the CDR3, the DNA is TGCGCCAGCAGCTTGGATAATATGAACACTGAAGCTTTCTTT. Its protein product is CASSLDNMNTEAFF.

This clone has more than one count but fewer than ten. CDR3 nucleotides: TGTGCCAGCAGTGAACTGTCCCGGGGTGGGAAGAACACCATATATTTT. Residues: CASSELSRGGKNTIYF. The V and J genes are TRBV6-1 and TRBJ1-3; no clear D. V was clipped by 2 bases and J by 7 bases, with 18 bases between them. The CDR3 is made up of 16 amino acids. Looked up from germline, CDR1 is MNHNS and CDR2 is SASEGT.

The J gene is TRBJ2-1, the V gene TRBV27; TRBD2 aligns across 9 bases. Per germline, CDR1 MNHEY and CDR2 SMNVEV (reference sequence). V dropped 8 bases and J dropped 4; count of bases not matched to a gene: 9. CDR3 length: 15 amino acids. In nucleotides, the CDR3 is TGTGCCAGCCGCCCGGGGCGGGAGGGGTACAATGAGCAGTTCTTC. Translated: CASRPGREGYNEQFF.

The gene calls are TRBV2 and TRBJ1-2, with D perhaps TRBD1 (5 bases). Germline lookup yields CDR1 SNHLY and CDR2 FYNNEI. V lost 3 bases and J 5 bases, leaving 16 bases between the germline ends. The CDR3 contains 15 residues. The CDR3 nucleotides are TGTGCCAGCAGTGATGAAGAGGAGGGGTGGTATGGCTACACCTTC. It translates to CASSDEEEGWYGYTF.

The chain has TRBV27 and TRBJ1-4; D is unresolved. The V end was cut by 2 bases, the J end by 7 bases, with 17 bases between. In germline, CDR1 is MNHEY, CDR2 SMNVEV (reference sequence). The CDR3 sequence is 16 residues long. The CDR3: CASSLRTGSVAEKLFF. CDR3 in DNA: TGTGCCAGCAGTTTACGTACCGGGAGTGTTGCTGAAAAACTGTTTTTT.

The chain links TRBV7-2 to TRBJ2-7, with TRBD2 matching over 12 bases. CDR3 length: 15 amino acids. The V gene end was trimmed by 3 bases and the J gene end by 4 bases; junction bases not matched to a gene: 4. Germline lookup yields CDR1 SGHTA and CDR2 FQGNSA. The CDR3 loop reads CASSFRTSGRYEQYF. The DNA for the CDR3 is TGTGCCAGCAGCTTCAGAACTAGCGGGAGGTACGAGCAGTACTTC.

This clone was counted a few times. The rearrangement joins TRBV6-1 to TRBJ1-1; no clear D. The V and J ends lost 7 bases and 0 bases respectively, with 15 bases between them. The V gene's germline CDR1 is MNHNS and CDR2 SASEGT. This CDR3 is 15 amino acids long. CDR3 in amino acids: CASTWNVGLNTEAFF. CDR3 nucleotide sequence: TGTGCCAGCACTTGGAACGTGGGCCTGAACACTGAAGCTTTCTTT.

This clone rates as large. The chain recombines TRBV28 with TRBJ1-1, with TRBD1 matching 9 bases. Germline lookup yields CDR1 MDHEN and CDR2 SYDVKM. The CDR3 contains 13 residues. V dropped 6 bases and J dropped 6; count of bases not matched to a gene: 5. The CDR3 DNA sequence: TGTGCCAGCAGATTGACAGGGGGGGCTGAAGCTTTCTTT. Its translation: CASRLTGGAEAFF.

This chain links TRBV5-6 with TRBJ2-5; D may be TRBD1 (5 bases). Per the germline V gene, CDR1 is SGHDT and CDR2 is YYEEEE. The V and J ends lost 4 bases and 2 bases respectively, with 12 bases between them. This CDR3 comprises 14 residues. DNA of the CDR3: TGTGCCAGCAGCGGGTTCCAGGGACAAGAGACCCAGTACTTC. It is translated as CASSGFQGQETQYF. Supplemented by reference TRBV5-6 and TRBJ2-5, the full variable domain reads DAGVTQSPTHLIKTRGQQVTLRCSPKSGHDTVSWYQQALGQGPQFIFQYYEEEERQRGNFPDRFSGHQFPNYSSELNVNALLLGDSALYLCASSGFQGQETQYFGPGTRLLVL.

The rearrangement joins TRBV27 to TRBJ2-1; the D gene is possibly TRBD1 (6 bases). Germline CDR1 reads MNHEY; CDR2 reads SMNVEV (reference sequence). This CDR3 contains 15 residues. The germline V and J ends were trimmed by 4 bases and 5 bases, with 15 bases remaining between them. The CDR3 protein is CASSWGQGLNNEQFF. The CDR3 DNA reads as TGTGCCAGCAGTTGGGGGCAGGGGCTAAACAATGAGCAGTTCTTC.

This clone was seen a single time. DNA of the CDR3: TGTGCCAGCAGTCCACTCGACACCTGGAGCACAGATACGCAGTATTTT. This sequence encodes CASSPLDTWSTDTQYF. This chain links TRBV6-6 with TRBJ2-3; D uncertain. CDR3 length: 16 residues. V was trimmed by 5 bases and J by 0 bases, leaving 15 bases between them. Germline V gives CDR1 MNHNY, CDR2 SVGAGI (reference sequence).

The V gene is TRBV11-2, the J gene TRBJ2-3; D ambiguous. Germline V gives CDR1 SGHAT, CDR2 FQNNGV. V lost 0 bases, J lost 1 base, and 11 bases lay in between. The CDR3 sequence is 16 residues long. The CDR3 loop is CASSLEATMGTDTQYF. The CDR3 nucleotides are TGTGCCAGCAGCTTAGAGGCCACGATGGGCACAGATACGCAGTATTTT.

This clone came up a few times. This chain's CDR3 is CASSLTGTTSYEQYF. The CDR3 DNA is TGTGCCAGCAGCCTCACCGGGACTACCTCCTACGAGCAGTACTTC. This chain links TRBV7-3 with TRBJ2-7, with 7 nucleotides matching TRBD2. The germline V gene has CDR1 SGHTA and CDR2 FQGTGA. With V trimmed by 5 bases and J by 0 bases, 7 bases remained unmatched. This CDR3 has 15 residues. The whole variable domain, filled in from reference TRBV7-3 and TRBJ2-7, reads GAGVSQTPSNKVTEKGKYVELRCDPISGHTALYWYRQSLGQGPEFLIYFQGTGAADDSGLPNDRFFAVRPEGSVSTLKIQRTERGDSAVYLCASSLTGTTSYEQYFGPGTRLTVT.

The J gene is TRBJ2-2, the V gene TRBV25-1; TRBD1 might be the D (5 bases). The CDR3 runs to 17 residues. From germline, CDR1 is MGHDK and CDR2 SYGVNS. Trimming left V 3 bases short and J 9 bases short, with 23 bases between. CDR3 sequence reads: CASSDTHRGLLSWELFF. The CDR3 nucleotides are TGTGCCAGCAGTGACACCCATAGGGGCCTATTGTCATGGGAGCTGTTTTTT.